A single sample gave rise to the 10 T cell receptor beta chains below, sequenced in a study of circulating and synovial CD4+ cells in juvenile arthritis. TCRdb keeps only in-frame clones here, not all; method: immunoSEQ multiplex PCR. This sample has tens of thousands of clones, with around 95% found just once. The sequencing input was CD4+ T cells from blood. Receptor source: a human donor with juvenile idiopathic arthritis.

This chain uses TRBV6-6 with TRBJ1-2, with a possible D match to TRBD1 (6 bases). The CDR3 loop spans 16 amino acids. Trimming took 2 bases from V and 3 from J, leaving 16 bases between them. Germline V gene lookup returns CDR1 MNHNY and CDR2 SVGAGI (reference sequence). The CDR3 nucleotides read TGTGCCAGCAGTTACCCAGACAGGCCCGGCGACTATGGCTACACCTTC. Translating gives CASSYPDRPGDYGYTF.

The V call is TRBV28, the J call TRBJ2-5; D is perhaps TRBD1 (6 bases). Germline assignment: CDR1 MDHEN and CDR2 SYDVKM. This CDR3 region has 13 residues. V was pared by 6 bases and J by 4 bases, with 12 bases between. CDR3 bases: TGTGCCAGCAGCACCGGACAGATAGAGACCCAGTACTTC. Translated, it gives CASSTGQIETQYF.

This rearrangement joins TRBV5-1 to TRBJ2-2; D might be TRBD1 (6 bases). Germline V gene lookup returns CDR1 SGHRS and CDR2 YFSETQ. The germline V and J ends were trimmed by 0 bases and 3 bases, with 9 bases remaining between them. The CDR3 has 15 amino acids. CDR3 nucleotide sequence: TGCGCCAGCAGCTTGGACACAGGGTACACCGGGGAGCTGTTTTTT. Its protein product is CASSLDTGYTGELFF.

This chain links TRBV5-5 with TRBJ2-2; D perhaps matches TRBD1 (5 bases). CDR1 is SGHKS and CDR2 is YYEKEE in the germline V gene (reference sequence). The CDR3 is made up of 13 amino acids. V lost 0 bases and J lost 6, with 6 bases in between. The CDR3 loop is CASSLVGAGELFF. CDR3 coding DNA: TGTGCCAGCAGCTTGGTAGGGGCCGGGGAGCTGTTTTTT.

The chain carries TRBV29-1 and TRBJ1-5; 8 bases are shared with TRBD1. This CDR3 comprises 13 residues. CDR1 SQVTM and CDR2 ANQGSEA come from the germline V gene. V was clipped by 7 bases and J by 2 bases; unmatched bases: 4. CDR3 in DNA: TGCAGCGCTACAGGGGGGGGCAATCAGCCCCAGCATTTT. It codes for CSATGGGNQPQHF.

The rearrangement uses TRBV5-1 and TRBJ2-4, with TRBD2 identical over 14 bases. This CDR3 is built from 17 residues. The V gene's germline CDR1 is SGHRS and CDR2 YFSETQ. After removal of 4 bases from V and 0 bases from J, the junction contained 3 bases not matched to a gene. CDR3: CASSPGLAGVAKNIQYF. In DNA, the CDR3 is TGCGCCAGCAGCCCGGGACTAGCGGGAGTAGCCAAAAACATTCAGTACTTC.

The rearrangement links TRBV7-3 to TRBJ1-1; D not certain. Germline V gene data show CDR1 as SGHTA and CDR2 as FQGTGA. The V gene lost 5 bases and the J gene lost 4 bases, with 11 bases spanning the gap. This CDR3 is built from 13 residues. The CDR3 spells CASSPGGITEAFF. For the CDR3, the DNA is TGTGCCAGCAGCCCTGGCGGGATCACTGAAGCTTTCTTT.

The DNA for the CDR3 is TGTGCCAGCAGCCCTCTGGCGGGCAGGGGAACCTACGAGCAGTACTTC. Protein sequence: CASSPLAGRGTYEQYF. V and J are TRBV5-6 and TRBJ2-7, with a tentative D call TRBD1 (6 bases). V lost 4 bases and J 2 bases, leaving 19 bases between the germline ends. Per germline, CDR1 SGHDT and CDR2 YYEEEE. CDR3 length equals 16 residues. The variable domain in full, completed from reference TRBV5-6 and TRBJ2-7, reads DAGVTQSPTHLIKTRGQQVTLRCSPKSGHDTVSWYQQALGQGPQFIFQYYEEEERQRGNFPDRFSGHQFPNYSSELNVNALLLGDSALYLCASSPLAGRGTYEQYFGPGTRLTVT.

The V call is TRBV5-1, the J call TRBJ1-1, with a possible D match to TRBD1 (6 bases). The V gene's germline CDR1 is SGHRS and CDR2 YFSETQ. V was cut by 2 bases and J by 4 bases, with 21 bases left in between. The length of the CDR3 is 17 residues. This chain's CDR3 is CASSLTHRGGAGTEAFF. The CDR3 nucleotides read TGCGCCAGCAGCTTAACCCATCGGGGGGGGGCTGGCACTGAAGCTTTCTTT.

The chain combines TRBV25-1 with TRBJ1-3; D may be TRBD1 (5 bases). Trimming stripped 7 bases from V and 2 bases from J, with 15 bases between. Germline V lookup: CDR1 MGHDK, CDR2 SYGVNS. CDR3 size: 15 residues. The CDR3 protein is CASTPLEGAGNTIYF. The DNA of the CDR3 is TGTGCCAGCACCCCGTTGGAAGGGGCTGGAAACACCATATATTTT.